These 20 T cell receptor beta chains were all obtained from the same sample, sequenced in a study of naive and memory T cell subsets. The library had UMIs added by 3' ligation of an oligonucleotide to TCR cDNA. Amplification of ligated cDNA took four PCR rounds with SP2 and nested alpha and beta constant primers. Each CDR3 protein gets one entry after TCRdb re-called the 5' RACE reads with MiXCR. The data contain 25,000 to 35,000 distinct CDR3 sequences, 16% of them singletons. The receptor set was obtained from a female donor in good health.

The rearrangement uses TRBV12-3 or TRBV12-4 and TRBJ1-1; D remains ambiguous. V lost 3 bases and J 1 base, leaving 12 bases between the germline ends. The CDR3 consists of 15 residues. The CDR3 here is CASSFLANANTEAFF. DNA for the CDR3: TGTGCCAGCAGTTTCTTAGCGAACGCGAACACTGAAGCTTTCTTT.

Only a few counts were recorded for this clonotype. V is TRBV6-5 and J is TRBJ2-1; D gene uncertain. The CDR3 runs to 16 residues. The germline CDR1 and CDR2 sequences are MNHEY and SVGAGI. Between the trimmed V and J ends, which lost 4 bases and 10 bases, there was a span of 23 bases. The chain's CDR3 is CASSSHGGIVDDEQFF. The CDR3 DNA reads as TGTGCCAGCAGTTCACATGGTGGGATAGTGGACGACGAGCAGTTCTTC.

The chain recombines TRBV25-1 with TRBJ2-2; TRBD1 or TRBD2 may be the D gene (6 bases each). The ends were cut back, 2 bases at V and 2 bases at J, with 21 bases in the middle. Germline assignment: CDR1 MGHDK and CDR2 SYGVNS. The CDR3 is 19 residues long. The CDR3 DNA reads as TGTGCCAGCAGTGAAGGGTACCGGTGGGGGGCCCCAAACACCGGGGAGCTGTTTTTT. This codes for CASSEGYRWGAPNTGELFF.

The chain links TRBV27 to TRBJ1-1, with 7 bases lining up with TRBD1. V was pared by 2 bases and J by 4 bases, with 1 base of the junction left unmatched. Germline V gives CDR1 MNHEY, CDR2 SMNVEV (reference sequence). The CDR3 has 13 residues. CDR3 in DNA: TGTGCCAGCAGTTTAGACAGGGCCACTGAAGCTTTCTTT. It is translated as CASSLDRATEAFF.

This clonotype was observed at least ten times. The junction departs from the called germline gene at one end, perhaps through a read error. The CDR3 loop is CASRPGNTGYLRF. The CDR3, as DNA: TGTGCCAGCAGACCAGGGAATACAGGATACTTACGGTTT. The V call is TRBV6-5, the J call TRBJ1-6, with a possible D match to TRBD1 (5 bases). Germline CDR1 MNHEY, CDR2 SVGAGI. This CDR3 is built from 13 residues.

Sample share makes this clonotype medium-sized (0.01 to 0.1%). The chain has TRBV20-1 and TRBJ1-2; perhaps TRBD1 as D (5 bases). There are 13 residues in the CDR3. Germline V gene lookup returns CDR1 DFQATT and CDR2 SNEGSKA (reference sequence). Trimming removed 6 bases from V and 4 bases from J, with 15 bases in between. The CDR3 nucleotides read TGCAGTGCCCCGGGCAGGGAAGGCTATGGCTACACCTTC. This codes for CSAPGREGYGYTF.

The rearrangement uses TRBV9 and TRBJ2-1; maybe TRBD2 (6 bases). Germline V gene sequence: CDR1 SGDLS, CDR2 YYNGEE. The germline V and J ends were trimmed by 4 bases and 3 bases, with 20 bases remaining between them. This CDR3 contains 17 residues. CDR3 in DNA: TGTGCCAGCAGCTACGTAGGTGGGGGGTTGGGCTACAATGAGCAGTTCTTC. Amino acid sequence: CASSYVGGGLGYNEQFF.

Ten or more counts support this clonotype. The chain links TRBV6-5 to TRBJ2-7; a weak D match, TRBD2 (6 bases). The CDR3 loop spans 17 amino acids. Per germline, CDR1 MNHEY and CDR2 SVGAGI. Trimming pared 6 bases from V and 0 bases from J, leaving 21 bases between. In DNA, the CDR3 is TGTGCCAGCAGCTCCAGGAAGGCTAGCGCAAACTCCTACGAGCAGTACTTC. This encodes CASSSRKASANSYEQYF.

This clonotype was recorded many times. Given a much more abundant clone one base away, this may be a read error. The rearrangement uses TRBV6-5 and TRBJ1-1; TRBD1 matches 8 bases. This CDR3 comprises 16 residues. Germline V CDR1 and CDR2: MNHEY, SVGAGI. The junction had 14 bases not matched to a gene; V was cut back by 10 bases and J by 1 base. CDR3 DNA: TGTGCCACCAGGGCTCGGACAGGGCCCAGGAACACTGAAGCTTTCTTT. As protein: CATRARTGPRNTEAFF.

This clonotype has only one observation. CDR3 sequence (DNA): TGTGCCAGCAGCTTTCGGGGGAGCACAGATAATCAGCCCCAGCATTTT. This encodes CASSFRGSTDNQPQHF. The rearrangement uses TRBV12-3 or TRBV12-4 and TRBJ1-5; a possible D gene is TRBD1 (5 bases). This CDR3 has 16 residues. Trimming stripped 6 bases from V and 4 bases from J, with 19 bases between.

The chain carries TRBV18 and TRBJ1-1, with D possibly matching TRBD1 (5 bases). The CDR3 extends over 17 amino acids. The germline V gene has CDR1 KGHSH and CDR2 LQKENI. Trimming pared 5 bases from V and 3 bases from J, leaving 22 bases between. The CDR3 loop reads CASSDSQGRARYTEAFF. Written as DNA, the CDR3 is TGTGCCAGCTCAGATAGTCAGGGACGGGCGCGGTACACTGAAGCTTTCTTT.

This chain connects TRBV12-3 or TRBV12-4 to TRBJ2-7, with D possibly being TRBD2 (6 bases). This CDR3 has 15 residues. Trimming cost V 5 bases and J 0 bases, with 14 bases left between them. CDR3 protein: CASSRGDSYSYEQYF. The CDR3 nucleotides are TGTGCCAGCAGTCGAGGGGACTCTTACTCCTACGAGCAGTACTTC.

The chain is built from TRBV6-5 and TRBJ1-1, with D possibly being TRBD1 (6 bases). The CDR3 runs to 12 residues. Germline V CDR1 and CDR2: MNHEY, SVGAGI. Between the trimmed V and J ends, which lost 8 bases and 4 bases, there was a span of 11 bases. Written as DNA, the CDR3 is TGTGCCAGCCGCGGGGGCGGCACTGAAGCTTTCTTT. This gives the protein CASRGGGTEAFF.

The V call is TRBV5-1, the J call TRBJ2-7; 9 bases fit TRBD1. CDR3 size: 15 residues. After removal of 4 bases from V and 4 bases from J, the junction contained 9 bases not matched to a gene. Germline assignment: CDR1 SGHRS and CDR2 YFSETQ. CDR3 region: CASSGGTGNRYEQYF. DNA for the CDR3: TGCGCCAGCAGCGGCGGGACAGGGAATAGGTACGAGCAGTACTTC.

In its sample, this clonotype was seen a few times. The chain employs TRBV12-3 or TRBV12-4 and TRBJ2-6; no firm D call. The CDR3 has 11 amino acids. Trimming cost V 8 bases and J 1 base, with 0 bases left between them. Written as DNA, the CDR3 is TGTGCCAGCTCTGGGGCCAACGTCCTGACTTTC. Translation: CASSGANVLTF.

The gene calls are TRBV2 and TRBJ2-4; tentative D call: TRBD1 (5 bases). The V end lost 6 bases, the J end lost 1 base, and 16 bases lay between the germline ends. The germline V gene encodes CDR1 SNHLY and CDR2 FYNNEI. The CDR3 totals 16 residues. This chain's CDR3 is CASRTPGSEAKNIQYF. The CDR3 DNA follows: TGTGCCAGCAGGACCCCAGGGTCGGAGGCCAAAAACATTCAGTACTTC.

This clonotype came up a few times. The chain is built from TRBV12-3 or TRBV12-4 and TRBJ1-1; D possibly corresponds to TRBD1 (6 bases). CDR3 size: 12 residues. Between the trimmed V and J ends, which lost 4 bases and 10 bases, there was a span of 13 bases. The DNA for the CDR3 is TGTGCCAGCAGTTCGGACAGACCCGGAGCTTTCTTT. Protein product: CASSSDRPGAFF.

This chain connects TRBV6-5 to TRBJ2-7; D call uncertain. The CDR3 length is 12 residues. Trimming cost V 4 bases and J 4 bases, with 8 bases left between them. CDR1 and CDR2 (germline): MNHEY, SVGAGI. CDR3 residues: CASSSDRYEQYF. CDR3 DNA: TGTGCCAGCAGTTCCGACCGTTACGAGCAGTACTTC.

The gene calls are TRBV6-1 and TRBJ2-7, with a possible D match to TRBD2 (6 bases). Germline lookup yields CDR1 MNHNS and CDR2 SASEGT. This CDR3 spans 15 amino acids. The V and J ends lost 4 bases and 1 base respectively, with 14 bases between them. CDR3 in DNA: TGTGCCAGCAGTGCCGGAGAGCGGGTTTCCTACGAGCAGTACTTC. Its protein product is CASSAGERVSYEQYF.

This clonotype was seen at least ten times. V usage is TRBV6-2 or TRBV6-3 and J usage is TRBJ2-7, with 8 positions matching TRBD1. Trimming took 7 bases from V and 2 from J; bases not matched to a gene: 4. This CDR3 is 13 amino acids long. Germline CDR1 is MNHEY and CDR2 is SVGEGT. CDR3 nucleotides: TGTGCCAGCAAGGAACAGGGGGCCTACGAGCAGTACTTC. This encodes CASKEQGAYEQYF.